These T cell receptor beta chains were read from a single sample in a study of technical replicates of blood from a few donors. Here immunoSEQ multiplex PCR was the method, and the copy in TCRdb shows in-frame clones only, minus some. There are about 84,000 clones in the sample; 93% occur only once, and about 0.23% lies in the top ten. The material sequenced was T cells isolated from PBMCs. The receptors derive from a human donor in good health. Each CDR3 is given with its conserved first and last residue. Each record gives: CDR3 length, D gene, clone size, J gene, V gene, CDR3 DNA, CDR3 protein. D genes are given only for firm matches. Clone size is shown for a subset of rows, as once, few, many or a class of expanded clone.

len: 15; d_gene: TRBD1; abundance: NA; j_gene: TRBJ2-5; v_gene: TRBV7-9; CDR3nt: TGTGCCAGCAGCCTGGACAGGGGCGCCCAAGAGACCCAGTACTTC; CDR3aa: CASSLDRGAQETQYF
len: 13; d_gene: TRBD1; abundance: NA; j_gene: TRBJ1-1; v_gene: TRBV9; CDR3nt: TGTGCCAGCAGCGCGACAGGGTTCACTGAAGCTTTCTTT; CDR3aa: CASSATGFTEAFF
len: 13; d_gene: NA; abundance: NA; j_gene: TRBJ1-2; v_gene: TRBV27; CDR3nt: TGTGCCAGCTCGCCCGGGGGGGACTATGGCTACACCTTC; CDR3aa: CASSPGGDYGYTF
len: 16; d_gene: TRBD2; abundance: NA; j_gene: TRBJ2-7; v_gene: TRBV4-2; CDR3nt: TGTGCCAGCAGCCCTGTGTTGGGGACTAGCGGATACGAGCAGTACTTC; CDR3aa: CASSPVLGTSGYEQYF
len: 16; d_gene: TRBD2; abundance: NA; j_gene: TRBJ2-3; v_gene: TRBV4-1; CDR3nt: TGCGCCAGCAGCCAAGGACTAGCTGCGTTCCCAGATACGCAGTATTTT; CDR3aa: CASSQGLAAFPDTQYF
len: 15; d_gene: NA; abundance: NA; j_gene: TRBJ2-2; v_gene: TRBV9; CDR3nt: TGTGCCAGCAGTTCACTCGGGGGGAACACCGGGGAGCTGTTTTTT; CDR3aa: CASSSLGGNTGELFF
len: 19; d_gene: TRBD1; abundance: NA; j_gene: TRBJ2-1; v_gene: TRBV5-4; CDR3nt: TGTGCCAGCAGCTTCCTTGGCAGCGCTATGACAGGGCATGGCAATGAGCAGTTCTTC; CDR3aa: CASSFLGSAMTGHGNEQFF
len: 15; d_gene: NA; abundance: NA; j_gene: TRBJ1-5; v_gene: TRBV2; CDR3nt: TGTGCCAGCATCGAAGGTAGGCAGGGGCATCAGCCCCAGCATTTT; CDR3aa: CASIEGRQGHQPQHF
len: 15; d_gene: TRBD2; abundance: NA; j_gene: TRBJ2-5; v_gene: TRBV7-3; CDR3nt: TGTGCCAGCAGCTTAGGGGTAGCTAGCGGAGAGACCCAGTACTTC; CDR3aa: CASSLGVASGETQYF
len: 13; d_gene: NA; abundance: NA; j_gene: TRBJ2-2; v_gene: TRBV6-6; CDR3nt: TGTGCCAGCAGCCACACCTCTCCCGGGGAGCTGTTTTTT; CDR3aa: CASSHTSPGELFF
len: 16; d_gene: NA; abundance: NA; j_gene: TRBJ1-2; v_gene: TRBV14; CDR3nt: TGTGCCAGCAGCGTACTTAAGGGGTTTCGGGACTATGGCTACACCTTC; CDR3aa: CASSVLKGFRDYGYTF
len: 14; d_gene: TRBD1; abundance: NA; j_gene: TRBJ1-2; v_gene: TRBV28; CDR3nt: TGTGCCAGCCACCGTGACGGACAGGTCTATGGCTACACCTTC; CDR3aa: CASHRDGQVYGYTF
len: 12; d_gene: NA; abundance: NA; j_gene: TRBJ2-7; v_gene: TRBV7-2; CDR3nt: TGTGCATCGGGACAACAAATGGGGAAGGAGTACTTC; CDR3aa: CASGQQMGKEYF
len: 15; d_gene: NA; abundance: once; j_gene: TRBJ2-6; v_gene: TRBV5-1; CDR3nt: TGCGCCAGCAGCCCCACAGACTCTGGGGCCAACGTCCTGACTTTC; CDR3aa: CASSPTDSGANVLTF
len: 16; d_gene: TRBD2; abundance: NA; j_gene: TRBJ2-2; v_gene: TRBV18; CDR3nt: TGTGCCAGCTCCCAAGGACTAGCGGAGAACACCGGGGAGCTGTTTTTT; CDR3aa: CASSQGLAENTGELFF
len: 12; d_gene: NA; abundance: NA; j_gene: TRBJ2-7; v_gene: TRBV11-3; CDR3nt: TGTGCCAGCAGCTCACCAGCCGGGACATATTACTTC; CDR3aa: CASSSPAGTYYF
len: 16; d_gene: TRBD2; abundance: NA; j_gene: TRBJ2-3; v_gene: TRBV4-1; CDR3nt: TGCGCCAGCAGCCAAGGACTAGCGCAGATCACAGATACGCAGTATTTT; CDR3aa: CASSQGLAQITDTQYF
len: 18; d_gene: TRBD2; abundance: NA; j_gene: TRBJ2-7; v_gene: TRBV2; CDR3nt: TGTGCCAGCAGTGAAGCTATCACTAGCGGGGGGATCTCCTACGAGCAGTACTTC; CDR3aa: CASSEAITSGGISYEQYF
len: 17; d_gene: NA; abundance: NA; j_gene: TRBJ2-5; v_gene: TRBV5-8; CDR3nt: TGTGCCAGCAGCTTGGGGAGGGGTCATGAGTACCAAGAGACCCAGTACTTC; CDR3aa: CASSLGRGHEYQETQYF
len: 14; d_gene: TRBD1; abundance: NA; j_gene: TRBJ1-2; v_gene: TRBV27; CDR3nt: TGTGCCAGCAGTATTCTGGGACAGGGTGGAGGCTACACCTTC; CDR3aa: CASSILGQGGGYTF
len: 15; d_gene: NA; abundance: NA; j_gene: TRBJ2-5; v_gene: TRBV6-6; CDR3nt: TGTGCCAGCAGTTACCTATCGGACAGACAAGAGACCCAGTACTTC; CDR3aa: CASSYLSDRQETQYF